This T cell receptor (beta chain) was documented in a study of cytotoxic CD8 clonotypes in ibrutinib-treated CLL. At the level of the study: Partial responses numbered approximately 24 and complete responses 2; after a median about 72 months, about 14 stayed remitted and approximately twelve progressed.

Clones were sequenced by immunoSEQ multiplex PCR, and TCRdb holds only the in-frame ones, with some missing. The repertoire holds around 200,000 clones, approximately 70% seen once, with about 6% in the top ten. The germline V gene has CDR1 LNHDA and CDR2 SQIVND (reference sequence). The CDR3 is 13 amino acids. V shed 10 bases and J 9 bases; nucleotides not matched to a gene: 12. Sequencing used PBMCs, obtained after 12 months of ibrutinib treatment. The TCR sequence derives from a human donor with chronic lymphocytic leukemia. This chain joins TRBV19 and TRBJ1-5; 7 bases are a match to TRBD1. The CDR3 reads CAIEGALGWPQHF. CDR3 nucleotide sequence: TGTGCCATTGAGGGGGCCCTCGGGTGGCCCCAGCATTTT. Together with reference TRBV19 and TRBJ1-5, the CDR3 gives the full variable domain: DGGITQSPKYLFRKEGQNVTLSCEQNLNHDAMYWYRQDPGQGLRLIYYSQIVNDFQKGDIAEGYSVSREKKESFPLTVTSAQKNPTAFYLCAIEGALGWPQHFGDGTRLSIL.